These 20 T cell receptor beta chains share one sample of origin, sequenced in a study of blood T cell repertoires in COVID-19 (dated by TCRdb to about 2020). Libraries were built with the immunoSEQ multiplex PCR assay. TCRdb holds this immuneACCESS table with in-frame rearrangements only. Some clones are missing; in checked studies, unresolved V genes explain under half, and the rest has no known cause. Recorded for this sample are over 120,000 clones; approximately 86% of them occurred a single time. The ten largest clones represent approximately 2% of the sample. Sequencing input: peripheral blood. The receptors here all came from a man in his sixties or seventies with acute or convalescent COVID-19.

CDR3 coding DNA: TGTGCCAGCAGCTCTTGGACAGGGGGCACCTACACCTTC. Translation: CASSSWTGGTYTF. This chain links TRBV7-9 with TRBJ1-2, with TRBD1 matching 11 bases. This CDR3 region has 13 residues. CDR1 and CDR2 from the germline V gene are SEHNR and FQNEAQ (reference sequence). Losses at the gene ends were 4 bases for V and 10 bases for J; bases not matched to a gene: 5.

The rearrangement uses TRBV6-5 and TRBJ1-5, with TRBD1 identical over 7 bases. J gave up 5 bases and V 7 bases, and 5 bases lay outside the gene matches. The CDR3 has 13 amino acids. The germline CDR1 and CDR2 sequences are MNHEY and SVGAGI. The CDR3 nucleotides read TGTGCCAGCACCGGACAGGTCGATCAGCCCCAGCATTTT. It specifies CASTGQVDQPQHF.

V is TRBV5-1 and J is TRBJ2-2, with TRBD2 matching over 14 bases. J gave up 5 bases and V 0 bases, and 3 bases lay outside the gene matches. This CDR3 has 17 amino acids. Germline V gives CDR1 SGHRS, CDR2 YFSETQ. CDR3 protein: CASSLGLAGGPTGELFF. The CDR3, as DNA: TGCGCCAGCAGCTTGGGACTAGCGGGGGGGCCGACCGGGGAGCTGTTTTTT.

This clone was seen just once. V and J are TRBV18 and TRBJ2-5; TRBD1 matches at 7 bases. CDR3 size: 14 residues. Losses at the gene ends were 4 bases for V and 2 bases for J; bases not matched to a gene: 4. CDR1 KGHSH and CDR2 LQKENI come from the germline V gene. The CDR3 loop reads CASSRSGQQETQYF. CDR3 DNA sequence: TGTGCCAGCTCACGATCGGGACAGCAAGAGACCCAGTACTTC.

The chain carries TRBV6-5 and TRBJ2-7; D gene unclear. This CDR3 contains 15 residues. CDR1 and CDR2 (germline): MNHEY, SVGAGI. V lost 0 bases, J lost 2 bases, and 11 bases lay in between. Written as DNA, the CDR3 is TGTGCCAGCAGTTACTCGAAGAGGAACACCTACGAGCAGTACTTC. Translation gives CASSYSKRNTYEQYF.

This clone was detected once. This chain connects TRBV6-5 to TRBJ2-2; tentatively, D is TRBD1 (6 bases). CDR1 is MNHEY and CDR2 is SVGAGI in the germline V gene. The CDR3 runs to 14 residues. V lost 7 bases to trimming and J lost 1 base, with 10 bases between them. The CDR3 loop reads CASTQGQNTGELFF. The CDR3 nucleotides are TGTGCCAGCACCCAGGGACAGAACACCGGGGAGCTGTTTTTT.

In DNA, the CDR3 is TGTGCCACCAGCAGAGACCGAACTGTAGATACGCAGTATTTT. Translating gives CATSRDRTVDTQYF. The chain links TRBV15 to TRBJ2-3; D uncertain. The ends were cut back, 0 bases at V and 5 bases at J, with 9 bases in the middle. The CDR3 is made up of 14 amino acids. The germline V gene has CDR1 LNHNV and CDR2 YYDKDF (reference sequence).

This chain links TRBV5-6 with TRBJ2-5; 10 bases agree with TRBD1. The CDR3 consists of 19 residues. The V gene end was trimmed by 0 bases and the J gene end by 5 bases; junction bases not matched to a gene: 16. The germline V gene has CDR1 SGHDT and CDR2 YYEEEE. CDR3 in amino acids: CASSLVRAGTGELRETQYF. CDR3 DNA sequence: TGTGCCAGCAGCTTGGTTAGGGCGGGGACAGGGGAGCTCCGGGAGACCCAGTACTTC.

V gene TRBV6-5 combines with J gene TRBJ2-7; D might be TRBD1 (6 bases). There are 15 residues in the CDR3. V gave up 7 bases and J gave up 2 bases, with 18 bases separating them. CDR1 and CDR2 (germline): MNHEY, SVGAGI. The chain's CDR3 is CASIPDSAAPYEQYF. The CDR3 DNA follows: TGTGCCAGCATTCCGGACAGTGCCGCCCCCTACGAGCAGTACTTC.

The V call is TRBV13, the J call TRBJ2-2; D is unresolved. The CDR3 spans 15 residues. Trimming took off 0 bases at V and 0 bases at J, with 5 bases between the two ends. Germline CDR1 reads PRHDT; CDR2 reads FYEKMQ (reference sequence). The CDR3 DNA is TGTGCCAGCAGCTTAGGGAGAACGAACACCGGGGAGCTGTTTTTT. It encodes CASSLGRTNTGELFF.

The chain is built from TRBV5-1 and TRBJ1-1; 10 positions agree with TRBD1. The trim removed 3 bases at V and 3 bases at J, leaving 11 bases unmatched. This CDR3 has 17 residues. Per germline, CDR1 SGHRS and CDR2 YFSETQ. CDR3 loop: CASSSTKTGGGDTEAFF. The CDR3 DNA reads as TGCGCCAGCAGCTCGACAAAGACAGGGGGCGGAGACACTGAAGCTTTCTTT. The full variable domain, in which reference TRBV5-1 and TRBJ1-1 provide the parts outside the CDR3, is KAGVTQTPRYLIKTRGQQVTLSCSPISGHRSVSWYQQTPGQGLQFLFEYFSETQRNKGNFPGRFSGRQFSNSRSEMNVSTLELGDSALYLCASSSTKTGGGDTEAFFGQGTRLTVV.

For the CDR3, the DNA is TGTGCCAGCAGCTTAGGCGGGGGGTCCTACAATGAGCAGTTCTTC. Translation: CASSLGGGSYNEQFF. The rearrangement joins TRBV11-1 to TRBJ2-1, with 8 bases identical to TRBD2. Germline V lookup: CDR1 SGHAT, CDR2 FQDESV (reference sequence). Losses at the gene ends were 1 base for V and 1 base for J; bases not matched to a gene: 0. CDR3 length: 15 amino acids.

The gene calls are TRBV27 and TRBJ1-4; D gene uncertain. The length of the CDR3 is 12 residues. Germline CDR1 MNHEY, CDR2 SMNVEV (reference sequence). Trimming stripped 5 bases from V and 4 bases from J, with 5 bases between. CDR3 bases: TGTGCCAGCAGTCCCCGTAATGAAAAACTGTTTTTT. Its protein is CASSPRNEKLFF.

This clone was found once. This chain links TRBV6-5 with TRBJ1-5; 9 positions match TRBD1. The trim removed 6 bases at V and 5 bases at J, leaving 8 bases unmatched. Germline CDR1 and CDR2: MNHEY and SVGAGI. This CDR3 contains 15 residues. This CDR3 is CASSHNRGQDQPQHF. CDR3 nucleotides: TGTGCCAGCAGCCACAACAGGGGGCAAGATCAGCCCCAGCATTTT.

DNA of the CDR3: TGTGCCAGCAGCCCCCTTACAGGGGCGCAGGATGAGCAGTTCTTC. Translation: CASSPLTGAQDEQFF. The genes are TRBV3-1 (or the pseudogene TRBV3-2) and TRBJ2-1, with 7 positions matching TRBD1. Germline CDR1 is LGHDT and CDR2 is YNNKEL (reference sequence). V trimming: 4 bases; J trimming: 8 bases; junction bases outside the gene matches: 11. The CDR3 totals 15 residues.

This sequence joins TRBV13 and TRBJ1-4; D perhaps matches TRBD1 (5 bases). The CDR3 runs to 17 residues. Trimming removed 5 bases at V and 5 bases at J, with 21 bases between. The V gene's germline CDR1 is PRHDT and CDR2 FYEKMQ (reference sequence). DNA for the CDR3: TGTGCCAGCAGCCAATCCAGCACAGGTTTCAGGAATGAAAAACTGTTTTTT. This translates into CASSQSSTGFRNEKLFF.

The V and J genes are TRBV5-4 and TRBJ2-4; D not certain. Germline CDR1 reads SGHNT; CDR2 reads YYREEE (reference sequence). Trimming stripped 0 bases from V and 2 bases from J, with 15 bases between. The CDR3 loop spans 17 amino acids. The CDR3 sequence: CASSLDGLTLPKNIQYF. CDR3 sequence (DNA): TGTGCCAGCAGCTTGGACGGTTTGACTTTACCCAAAAACATTCAGTACTTC.

This clone was counted a single time. V and J are TRBV6-1 and TRBJ2-7, with a weak D call TRBD1 (6 bases). The CDR3 is made up of 16 amino acids. Trimming removed 0 bases from V and 3 bases from J, with 15 bases in between. The germline V gene encodes CDR1 MNHNS and CDR2 SASEGT. The CDR3 sequence is CASSEAGGFVGYEQYF. CDR3 nucleotides: TGTGCCAGCAGTGAAGCAGGGGGATTTGTGGGCTACGAGCAGTACTTC.

This chain joins TRBV6-5 and TRBJ1-5; no firm D call. The CDR3 is 13 amino acids. Trimming stripped 5 bases from V and 4 bases from J, with 9 bases between. In germline, CDR1 is MNHEY, CDR2 SVGAGI. The CDR3 DNA sequence: TGTGCCAGCAGTCGAGCTATAAATCAGCCCCAGCATTTT. This translates into CASSRAINQPQHF.

This chain joins TRBV5-8 and TRBJ1-5; no reliable D call. This CDR3 comprises 14 residues. Trimming cost V 2 bases and J 3 bases, with 9 bases left between them. Germline V lookup: CDR1 SGHTS, CDR2 YDEGEE. In DNA, the CDR3 is TGTGCCAGCAGCTTTAGAGGATACAATCAGCCCCAGCATTTT. Its translation is CASSFRGYNQPQHF.